The 16 T cell receptor beta chains in this list originate from one sample, sequenced in a study of T-cell memory formation after mild COVID-19. One entry per CDR3 protein results from TCRdb running MiXCR on the 5' RACE reads. The top ten clones hold about 8.1% of a sample with approximately 560,000 distinct CDR3 sequences, 15% to 20% of them seen once. The sequenced material came from PBMCs or a T cell subset sorted from them (not recorded which). The receptors derive from an adult woman who had mild COVID-19 (a few samples of this study predate the infection). Cell type and time point are not known.

This clonotype was counted only a few times. The V call is TRBV5-1, the J call TRBJ2-7; 11 bases map to TRBD1. V gave up 0 bases and J gave up 9 bases; unmatched junction bases: 5. Germline CDR1 SGHRS, CDR2 YFSETQ. The CDR3 loop spans 14 amino acids. CDR3 nucleotides: TGCGCCAGCAGCTTGGTCAGGACAGGGGGCGGGCAGTACTTC. It specifies CASSLVRTGGGQYF. Variable domain in full (rest from reference TRBV5-1 and TRBJ2-7): KAGVTQTPRYLIKTRGQQVTLSCSPISGHRSVSWYQQTPGQGLQFLFEYFSETQRNKGNFPGRFSGRQFSNSRSEMNVSTLELGDSALYLCASSLVRTGGGQYFGPGTRLTVT.

This clonotype was seen more than once but under ten times. The V and J genes are TRBV7-2 and TRBJ2-1; the match to TRBD2 covers 14 bases. The CDR3 covers 15 residues. Trimming took 3 bases from V and 11 from J; bases not matched to a gene: 6. Per the germline V gene, CDR1 is SGHTA and CDR2 is FQGNSA. The CDR3 reads CASSLGTSGSFQQFF. The CDR3 nucleotides read TGTGCCAGCAGCTTGGGGACTAGCGGGAGTTTTCAGCAGTTCTTC.

This clonotype was seen a handful of times. CDR3 sequence (DNA): TGTGCCACCAGTGGGACAGGGGGCAAGGATCCCGGGAGGTTCCTGAACACTGAAGCTTTCTTT. It codes for CATSGTGGKDPGRFLNTEAFF. This rearrangement joins TRBV24-1 to TRBJ1-1, with 11 bases matching TRBD1. Germline loops: CDR1 KGHDR, CDR2 SFDVKD. The V gene end was trimmed by 5 bases and the J gene end by 0 bases; junction bases not matched to a gene: 19. This CDR3 is 21 amino acids long.

The chain recombines TRBV7-9 with TRBJ2-5, with 11 nucleotides matching TRBD2. This CDR3 has 14 residues. Germline assignment: CDR1 SEHNR and CDR2 FQNEAQ (reference sequence). The J segment lost 5 bases and the V segment lost 3 bases, leaving 2 bases of the junction unmatched. The CDR3 region is CASSFPSGGETQYF. In DNA, the CDR3 is TGTGCCAGCAGCTTCCCTAGCGGGGGGGAGACCCAGTACTTC. Filled out from reference TRBV7-9 and TRBJ2-5, the complete variable domain reads DTGVSQNPRHKITKRGQNVTFRCDPISEHNRLYWYRQTLGQGPEFLTYFQNEAQLEKSRLLSDRFSAERPKGSFSTLEIQRTEQGDSAMYLCASSFPSGGETQYFGPGTRLLVL.

This chain links TRBV2 with TRBJ2-7; TRBD1 might be the D (6 bases). The germline V gene has CDR1 SNHLY and CDR2 FYNNEI. The CDR3 is 15 amino acids. V dropped 7 bases and J dropped 5 bases, with 21 bases sitting between them. The CDR3 loop is CASTLDRRNGNEQYF. CDR3 sequence (DNA): TGTGCCAGCACCCTCGACAGGAGGAACGGTAACGAGCAGTACTTC.

The gene calls are TRBV12-3 or TRBV12-4 and TRBJ2-1; possibly TRBD2 for D (7 bases). Between the trimmed V and J ends, which lost 3 bases and 10 bases, there was a span of 25 bases. The CDR3 has 17 amino acids. The CDR3 nucleotides are TGTGCCAGCAGTTTCTCAGTTTTGGGGGTAGGGGGAGGGGAGCAGTTCTTC. Translated: CASSFSVLGVGGGEQFF.

The gene calls are TRBV20-1 and TRBJ1-5; D is uncertain. V was clipped by 6 bases and J by 0 bases, with 12 bases between them. The CDR3 extends over 14 amino acids. Germline V lookup: CDR1 DFQATT, CDR2 SNEGSKA (reference sequence). CDR3 bases: TGCAGTGCAAAGGCAGATTATAGCAATCAGCCCCAGCATTTT. This translates into CSAKADYSNQPQHF.

This clonotype was detected ten times or more. The chain couples TRBV6-5 to TRBJ2-6; 12 positions match TRBD1. Trimming removed 5 bases from V and 0 bases from J; junction bases left unmatched: 17. This CDR3 is built from 22 residues. Looked up from germline, CDR1 is MNHEY and CDR2 is SVGAGI. The CDR3 DNA is TGTGCCAGCAGTACAAACGATCCCCGGGACAGGGGGCGATTCTCTGGGGCCAACGTCCTGACTTTC. This codes for CASSTNDPRDRGRFSGANVLTF.

This clonotype was picked up a small number of times. The chain recombines TRBV12-3 or TRBV12-4 with TRBJ1-2; 12 bases agree with TRBD1. Trimming took 5 bases from V and 3 from J; bases not matched to a gene: 10. The CDR3 covers 17 residues. The CDR3 protein is CASSRDPGQGAYYGYTF. CDR3 nucleotide sequence: TGTGCCAGCAGTCGTGATCCGGGACAGGGGGCGTACTATGGCTACACCTTC.

The chain employs TRBV12-3 or TRBV12-4 and TRBJ1-4; weak D call: TRBD1 (6 bases). The CDR3 totals 14 residues. Trimming removed 1 base from V and 10 bases from J, with 13 bases in between. The CDR3 DNA reads as TGTGCCAGCAGTTTAGAACAGGGCGGGGGAAAACTGTTTTTT. This translates into CASSLEQGGGKLFF.

The chain combines TRBV5-1 with TRBJ2-2, with 13 bases fitting TRBD2. CDR3 length: 17 amino acids. The trim removed 4 bases at V and 1 base at J, leaving 4 bases unmatched. Germline V CDR1 and CDR2: SGHRS, YFSETQ. The chain's CDR3 is CASSPGTSGKNTGELFF. The CDR3 DNA sequence: TGCGCCAGCAGCCCCGGGACTAGCGGGAAGAACACCGGGGAGCTGTTTTTT.

The V and J genes are TRBV15 and TRBJ1-5, with a possible D match to TRBD1 (6 bases). The CDR3 is made up of 16 amino acids. V lost 4 bases to trimming and J lost 3 bases, with 16 bases between them. CDR1 is LNHNV and CDR2 is YYDKDF in the germline V gene (reference sequence). This CDR3 is CATSTRTGMFNQPQHF. The CDR3 bases are TGTGCCACCAGCACGAGAACAGGGATGTTCAATCAGCCCCAGCATTTT.

This clonotype was picked up a small number of times. The chain combines TRBV24-1 with TRBJ2-1, with D perhaps TRBD2 (5 bases). Germline V CDR1 and CDR2: KGHDR, SFDVKD. Trimming cost V 1 base and J 8 bases, with 14 bases left between them. This CDR3 contains 15 residues. The CDR3 nucleotides are TGTGCCACCAGTGATTTATGGGCTAGCACACATGAGCAGTTCTTC. Its translation: CATSDLWASTHEQFF.

Of note for this clonotype: A single base separates this from a much larger clone, so it may be a read error. J is TRBJ2-7 and V is TRBV20-1; a possible D gene is TRBD1 (5 bases). Germline V gene lookup returns CDR1 DFQATT and CDR2 SNEGSKA (reference sequence). The V and J ends lost 3 bases and 2 bases respectively, with 8 bases between them. CDR3 length equals 12 residues. The CDR3 DNA reads TGCAGTGCTAGGGCAGGGACCTACGAGCAGTACTTC. The encoded protein is CSARAGTYEQYF.

CDR3 sequence reads: CASTLAGVVGELFF. CDR3 sequence (DNA): TGTGCCAGCACACTAGCGGGGGTGGTCGGGGAGCTGTTTTTT. This chain uses TRBV12-3 or TRBV12-4 with TRBJ2-2, with TRBD2 matching over 11 bases. CDR3 length equals 14 residues. The V segment lost 7 bases and the J segment 7 bases; nucleotides outside the gene matches: 5.

The J gene is TRBJ2-1, the V gene TRBV27, with TRBD1 identical over 7 bases. V lost 7 bases, J lost 3 bases, and 9 bases stayed unmatched. The CDR3 extends over 15 amino acids. The germline V gene has CDR1 MNHEY and CDR2 SMNVEV (reference sequence). The CDR3 DNA follows: TGTGCCAGCACCCCGACAGGGTTTGGCTACAATGAGCAGTTCTTC. Encoded protein: CASTPTGFGYNEQFF.